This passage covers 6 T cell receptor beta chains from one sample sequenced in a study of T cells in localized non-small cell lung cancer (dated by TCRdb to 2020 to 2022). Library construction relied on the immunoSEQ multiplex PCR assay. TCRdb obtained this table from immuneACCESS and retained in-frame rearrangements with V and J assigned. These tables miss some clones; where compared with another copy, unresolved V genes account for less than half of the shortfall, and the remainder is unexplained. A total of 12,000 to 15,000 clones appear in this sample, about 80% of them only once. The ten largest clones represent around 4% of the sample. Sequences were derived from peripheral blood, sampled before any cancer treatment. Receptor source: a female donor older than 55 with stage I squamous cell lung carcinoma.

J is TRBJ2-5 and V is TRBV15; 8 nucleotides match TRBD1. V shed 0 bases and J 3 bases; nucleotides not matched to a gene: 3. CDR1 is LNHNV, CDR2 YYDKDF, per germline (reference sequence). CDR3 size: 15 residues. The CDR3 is CATSREWTGKETQYF. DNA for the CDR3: TGTGCCACCAGCAGAGAGTGGACAGGGAAAGAGACCCAGTACTTC.

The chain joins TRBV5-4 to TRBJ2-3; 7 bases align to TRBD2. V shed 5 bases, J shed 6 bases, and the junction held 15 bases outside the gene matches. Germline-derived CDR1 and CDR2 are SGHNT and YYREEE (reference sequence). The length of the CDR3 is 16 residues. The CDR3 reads CASSRNERGGSDTQYF. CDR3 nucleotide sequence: TGTGCCAGCAGTCGAAACGAGCGGGGAGGTTCGGATACGCAGTATTTT.

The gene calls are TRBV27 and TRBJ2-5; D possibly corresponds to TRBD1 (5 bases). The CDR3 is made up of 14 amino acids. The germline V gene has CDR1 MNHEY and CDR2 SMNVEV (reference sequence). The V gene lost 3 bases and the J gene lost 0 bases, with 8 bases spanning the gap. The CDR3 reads CASSFWGYQETQYF. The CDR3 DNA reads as TGTGCCAGCAGTTTTTGGGGCTACCAAGAGACCCAGTACTTC.

The CDR3 sequence is CASSSDSGGEQYF. Written as DNA, the CDR3 is TGTGCCAGCAGCTCGGACTCGGGGGGCGAGCAGTACTTC. The chain employs TRBV7-2 and TRBJ2-7; 7 nucleotides line up with TRBD2. From germline, CDR1 is SGHTA and CDR2 FQGNSA. V was pared by 4 bases and J by 6 bases, with 6 bases of the junction left unmatched. The length of the CDR3 is 13 residues.

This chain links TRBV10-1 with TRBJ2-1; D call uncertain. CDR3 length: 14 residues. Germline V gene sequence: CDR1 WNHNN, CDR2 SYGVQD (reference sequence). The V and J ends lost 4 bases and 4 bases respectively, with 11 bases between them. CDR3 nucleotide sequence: TGCGCCAGCAGTGCTTCACTGGGGTACAATGAGCAGTTCTTC. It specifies CASSASLGYNEQFF.

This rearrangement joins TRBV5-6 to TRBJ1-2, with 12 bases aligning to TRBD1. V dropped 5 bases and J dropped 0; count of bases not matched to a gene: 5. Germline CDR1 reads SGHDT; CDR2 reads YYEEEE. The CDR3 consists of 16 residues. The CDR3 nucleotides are TGTGCCAGCAGTTTCGGGACAGGGGGCTCTAACTATGGCTACACCTTC. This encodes CASSFGTGGSNYGYTF.